Presented here are 10 T cell receptor beta chains from one specimen sequenced in a study of T cell responses to AZD1222 COVID-19 vaccine. The method was immunoSEQ multiplex PCR; TCRdb's version includes in-frame clones alone and lacks a portion of them. The data contain about 84,000 clones, about 90% of them singletons. Sequencing was performed on peripheral blood, taken 28 days after the second AZD1222 dose. The receptors were sampled from an adult who received the AZD1222 COVID-19 vaccine.

The rearrangement uses TRBV27 and TRBJ1-5; D is unresolved. From germline, CDR1 is MNHEY and CDR2 SMNVEV (reference sequence). This CDR3 comprises 14 residues. V lost 5 bases and J lost 0, with 8 bases in between. The CDR3 nucleotides read TGTGCCAGCAGTGGGTGGTATAGCAATCAGCCCCAGCATTTT. Its translation is CASSGWYSNQPQHF.

The chain couples TRBV6-5 to TRBJ2-7, with D perhaps matching TRBD1 (6 bases). V dropped 6 bases and J dropped 1 base, with 10 bases sitting between them. This CDR3 comprises 13 residues. Per the germline V gene, CDR1 is MNHEY and CDR2 is SVGAGI. The CDR3 nucleotides are TGTGCCAGCAGCTTCGGACAGTCCTACGAGCAGTACTTC. Its protein product is CASSFGQSYEQYF.

The gene calls are TRBV3-1 (or the pseudogene TRBV3-2) and TRBJ2-1; 9 bases are a match to TRBD2. The germline gives CDR1 LGHDT, CDR2 YNNKEL (reference sequence). This CDR3 contains 16 residues. V lost 4 bases and J lost 7; bases outside the gene matches: 11. The CDR3 loop reads CASSRSRGLARNEQFF. The CDR3 coding sequence is TGTGCCAGCAGCCGAAGCCGGGGACTAGCAAGGAATGAGCAGTTCTTC.

J is TRBJ1-2 and V is TRBV13; D unresolved. This CDR3 spans 11 amino acids. Per germline, CDR1 PRHDT and CDR2 FYEKMQ (reference sequence). V dropped 0 bases and J dropped 7 bases, with 3 bases sitting between them. As DNA, the CDR3 is TGTGCCAGCAGCTTAGGGAGTGGCTACACCTTC. It specifies CASSLGSGYTF.

This clone has only one observation. The V call is TRBV3-1 (or the pseudogene TRBV3-2), the J call TRBJ1-1, with D unclear. V lost 1 base to trimming and J lost 0 bases, with 9 bases between them. Germline V CDR1 and CDR2: LGHDT, YNNKEL (reference sequence). The CDR3 has 15 amino acids. CDR3 bases: TGTGCCAGCAGCCAAGGTGGCAGGATGAACACTGAAGCTTTCTTT. Protein: CASSQGGRMNTEAFF.

This clone was observed a few times. The V gene is TRBV30, the J gene TRBJ1-1, with D perhaps matching TRBD1 (5 bases). V was pared by 2 bases and J by 6 bases, with 16 bases between. Germline V CDR1 and CDR2: GTSNPN, SVGIG (reference sequence). There are 14 residues in the CDR3. DNA of the CDR3: TGTGCCTGGAGTAGCGGCGCTAGAGGGGCTGAAGCTTTCTTT. Translation: CAWSSGARGAEAFF.

The chain employs TRBV3-1 (or the pseudogene TRBV3-2) and TRBJ1-1; TRBD1 aligns across 9 bases. The CDR3 totals 15 residues. V lost 4 bases, J lost 6 bases, and 9 bases stayed unmatched. Germline assignment: CDR1 LGHDT and CDR2 YNNKEL (reference sequence). CDR3: CASSRPLQGAAEAFF. The CDR3 nucleotides are TGTGCCAGCAGCCGCCCACTACAGGGGGCTGCTGAAGCTTTCTTT.

V gene TRBV7-9 combines with J gene TRBJ2-1; a possible D gene is TRBD1 (6 bases). CDR3 length: 15 amino acids. Looked up from germline, CDR1 is SEHNR and CDR2 is FQNEAQ (reference sequence). With 2 bases removed from V and 2 bases from J, the gap between germline ends came to 10 bases. CDR3 nucleotides: TGTGCCAGCAGCTTAACTAGGACAGCCTACAATGAGCAGTTCTTC. Translation gives CASSLTRTAYNEQFF.

This clone came up a few times. V usage is TRBV30 and J usage is TRBJ2-7; 8 bases match TRBD1. Germline lookup yields CDR1 GTSNPN and CDR2 SVGIG (reference sequence). Trimming removed 2 bases from V and 4 bases from J; junction bases left unmatched: 4. This CDR3 is built from 13 residues. The CDR3 protein is CAWSLDRGYEQYF. The CDR3 DNA reads TGTGCCTGGAGTCTTGACAGGGGATACGAGCAGTACTTC.

This clone has just one count. The V call is TRBV28, the J call TRBJ1-2, with 9 bases that match TRBD1. J was trimmed by 4 bases and V by 6 bases; bases with no gene match: 6. The CDR3 consists of 14 residues. The germline V gene has CDR1 MDHEN and CDR2 SYDVKM. CDR3 sequence: CASRLRGQGYGYTF. The CDR3 coding sequence is TGTGCCAGCAGACTACGGGGACAGGGCTATGGCTACACCTTC.